This T cell receptor (beta chain) was identified during a study of blood T cell repertoires in COVID-19. From germline, CDR1 is SGHRS and CDR2 YFSETQ. V shed 0 bases and J shed 3 bases, with 6 bases lying between them. The CDR3 extends over 14 amino acids. Original data processing: Reference gene primers were amplified, and this amplification served to estimate nucleated cell counts. Measured with immunoSEQ multiplex PCR; TCRdb has only the in-frame clones, and not every one. That table furnishes V, J and clone size, whereas the DNA furnished D and trimming. The sample holds under 350,000 clones, around 90% seen once. Cohorts were based on clinical histories the participants reported. Cohort 3 donors counted as recovered after two negative PCRs, clearance, or resolved symptoms.

J is TRBJ2-2 and V is TRBV5-1, with a tentative D call TRBD1 (6 bases). The source of this sequence is a woman aged 40 to 49 who had recovered from COVID-19. Sequences were obtained from PBMCs or T cells enriched from blood (not recorded which). The CDR3 coding sequence is TGCGCCAGCAGCTTGGGACAGGACACCGGGGAGCTGTTTTTT. It yields the protein CASSLGQDTGELFF.